This T cell receptor (beta chain) comes out of a study of PD-L1 blockade in urothelial cancer listed by TCRdb under 2017. For the wider study: Every patient began therapy in 2014 and was given atezolizumab 1,200 mg intravenously every 3 weeks. About 90% of the roughly 29 patients were identified as males with urothelial cancer of bladder origin, and a prior smoking history was reported by 18 of 29 patients. Patients had an ECOG performance status of 0 or 1 and had received between 0 and 3 prior chemotherapy regimens. Blood samples were analyzed at two time points: 3 weeks after treatment start (second dose) and 6 weeks after treatment start. A median of 141,255 T cells and roughly 80,000 unique TCRs was obtained from blood samples, and a median clonality of approximately 0.08 was observed. The study, an exploratory multi-omic analysis, examined somatic, immune and clinical correlates of response to PD-L1 blockade with atezolizumab in urothelial cancer. Pretreatment tumor samples, along with matched peripheral blood serially collected before and after atezolizumab treatment, were subjected to TCR sequencing. Durable clinical benefit was defined as a progression-free survival longer than 6 months, and TCR features were additionally tested against progression-free survival and overall survival. In the same patients, pretreatment tumors underwent whole exome sequencing and RNA sequencing in addition to TCR sequencing. Durable clinical benefit was achieved by nine patients and was not achieved by 20 patients. Around 30 patients had pretreatment blood TCR-seq, some 25 had at least one posttreatment blood collection, and some 25 had tumor TCR-seq.

The cohort included 25 to 30 patients with locally advanced or metastatic urothelial carcinoma who were treated at Memorial Sloan Kettering on a trial protocol. Peripheral blood mononuclear cells were collected from each patient pretreatment and during treatment, giving between 1 and 8 total time points per patient. The Qiagen DNeasy Blood extraction kit was used to purify genomic DNA from total PBMCs and from tumor samples. PBMCs were collected pretreatment and during treatment and were isolated and stored as previously described. Worth noting for this clone: Its antigen target is currently unknown. Per-base quality was not reported, and no clone a single base away is much larger than it.

CDR1 and CDR2, looked up from the germline V gene (reference sequence), are MNHEY and SMNVEV. The CDR3 numbers 14 residues from cysteine through phenylalanine. The CDR3 DNA has 42 bases and is translated from base 1. At the junction V is shortened by 2 bases and J by 4 bases, with 11 bases in between. To estimate absolute template abundance from read counts, synthetic TCR analog templates were spiked into each PCR. The immunoSEQ assay used bias-controlled V and J gene primers to amplify TCRbeta CDR3 regions from genomic DNA. Sequencing of rearranged TCRbeta segments was performed at approximately 20X coverage. The authors' pipeline ran thus. Clustering was used to correct sequencing errors, and CDR3s were annotated against IMGT to assign V, D and J genes. Downstream analyses used only productive TCRbeta rearrangements and left out out-of-frame or stop-codon sequences. Clonality was computed as one minus Shannon entropy normalized by the log of the number of unique productive sequences. Clones differing between time points or between blood and tumor were identified using Fisher's exact test with Benjamini-Hochberg correction, with an adjusted p below 0.01 applied as the threshold. This is the immuneACCESS table as TCRdb keeps it, with only in-frame sequences that have V and J called. A part of the clones is gone; compared with another copy, unresolved V genes explain less than half, and the rest is unexplained. V, J and clone size derive from that table, while D and trimming were established from the DNA sequence. The sample table contains about 15,000 clones; only one count was recorded for approximately 86% of them. 5.9% of the sample belongs to the ten largest clones.

Points the paper makes about the study in general: Greater expansion of tumor-associated TCR clones in peripheral blood 3 weeks after the start of treatment was observed in patients with durable benefit (n of about 24, p = 0.022). Because of the small sample size (n = 29) and the many exploratory analyses performed, the results are intended to be regarded as hypothesis-generating. Improved progression-free and overall survival was found to be associated with pretreatment peripheral blood TCR clonality below the median.

Sequenced here: PBMCs, sampled around atezolizumab (anti-PD-L1) treatment. The rearranged chain carries TRBV27 and TRBJ2-5, with the D gene not clear enough to name. The receptor was isolated from a man over 45 with urothelial cancer. Here the CDR3 is given as CASSLQAHRETQYF. The nucleotides are TGTGCCAGCAGTTTACAGGCCCATCGAGAGACCCAGTACTTC.